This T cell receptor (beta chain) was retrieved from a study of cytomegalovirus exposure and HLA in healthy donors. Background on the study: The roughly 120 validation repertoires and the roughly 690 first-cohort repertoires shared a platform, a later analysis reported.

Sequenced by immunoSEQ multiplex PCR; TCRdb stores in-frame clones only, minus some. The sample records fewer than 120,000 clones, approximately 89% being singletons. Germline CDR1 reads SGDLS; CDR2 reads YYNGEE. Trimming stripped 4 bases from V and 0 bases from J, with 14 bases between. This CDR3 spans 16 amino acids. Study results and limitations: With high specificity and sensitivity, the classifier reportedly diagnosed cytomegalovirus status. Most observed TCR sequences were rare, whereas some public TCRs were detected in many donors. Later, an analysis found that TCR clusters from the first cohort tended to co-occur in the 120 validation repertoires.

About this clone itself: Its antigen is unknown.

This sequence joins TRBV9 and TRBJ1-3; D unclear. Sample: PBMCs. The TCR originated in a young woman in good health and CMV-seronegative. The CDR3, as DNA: TGTGCCAGCAGCCCAGGTGACGGACTCTCTGGAAACACCATATATTTT. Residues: CASSPGDGLSGNTIYF.